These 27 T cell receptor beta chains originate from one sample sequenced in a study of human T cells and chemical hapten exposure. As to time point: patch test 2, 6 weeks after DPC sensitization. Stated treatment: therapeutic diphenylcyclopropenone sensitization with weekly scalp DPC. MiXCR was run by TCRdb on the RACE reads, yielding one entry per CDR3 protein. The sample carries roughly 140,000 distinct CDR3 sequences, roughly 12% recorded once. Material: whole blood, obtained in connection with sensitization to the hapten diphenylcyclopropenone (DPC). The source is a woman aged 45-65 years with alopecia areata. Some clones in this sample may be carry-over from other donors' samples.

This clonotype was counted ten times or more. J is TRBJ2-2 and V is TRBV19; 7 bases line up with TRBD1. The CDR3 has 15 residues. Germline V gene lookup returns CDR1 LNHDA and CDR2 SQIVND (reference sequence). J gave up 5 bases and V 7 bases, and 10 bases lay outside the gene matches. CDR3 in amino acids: CASKSRQGGTGELFF. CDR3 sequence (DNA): TGTGCCAGTAAGAGCCGACAGGGTGGAACCGGGGAGCTGTTTTTT.

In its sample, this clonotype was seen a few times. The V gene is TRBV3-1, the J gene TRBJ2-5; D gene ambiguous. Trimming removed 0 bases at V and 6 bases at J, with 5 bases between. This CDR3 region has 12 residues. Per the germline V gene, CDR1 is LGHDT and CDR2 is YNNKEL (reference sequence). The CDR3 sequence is CASSQDKQTQYF. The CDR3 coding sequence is TGTGCCAGCAGCCAAGACAAACAGACCCAGTACTTC.

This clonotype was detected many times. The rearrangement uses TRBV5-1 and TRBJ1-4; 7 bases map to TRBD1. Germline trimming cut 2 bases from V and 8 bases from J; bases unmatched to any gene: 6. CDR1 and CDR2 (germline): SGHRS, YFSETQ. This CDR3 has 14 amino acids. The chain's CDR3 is CASSLDRVEEKLFF. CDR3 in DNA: TGCGCCAGCAGCTTAGACAGGGTAGAGGAAAAACTGTTTTTT.

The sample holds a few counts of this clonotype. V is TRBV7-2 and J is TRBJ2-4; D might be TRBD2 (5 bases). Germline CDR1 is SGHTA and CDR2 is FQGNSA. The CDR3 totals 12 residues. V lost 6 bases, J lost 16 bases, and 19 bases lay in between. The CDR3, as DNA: TGTGCCAGCAGTTCCCTTCGGGGTCGGGGATACTTC. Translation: CASSSLRGRGYF.

In DNA form, the CDR3 reads TGTGCCAGCAGCATGACACTTGAGTACGAGCAGTACTTC. Protein sequence: CASSMTLEYEQYF. The J gene is TRBJ2-7, the V gene TRBV7-9, with no clear D. The germline V gene has CDR1 SEHNR and CDR2 FQNEAQ (reference sequence). Trimming pared 5 bases from V and 4 bases from J, leaving 12 bases between. CDR3 size: 13 residues.

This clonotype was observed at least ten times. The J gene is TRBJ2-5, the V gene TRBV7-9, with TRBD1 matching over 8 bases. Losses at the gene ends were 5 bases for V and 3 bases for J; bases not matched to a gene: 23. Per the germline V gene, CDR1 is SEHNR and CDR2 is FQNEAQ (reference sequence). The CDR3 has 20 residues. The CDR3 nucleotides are TGTGCCAGCAGCCCCTCGAAGGGACAGGTCAGCAGACAGACCAAAGAGACCCAGTACTTC. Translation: CASSPSKGQVSRQTKETQYF.

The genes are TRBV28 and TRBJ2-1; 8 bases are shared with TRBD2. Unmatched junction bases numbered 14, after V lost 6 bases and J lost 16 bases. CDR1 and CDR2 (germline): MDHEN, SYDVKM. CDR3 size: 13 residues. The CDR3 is CASRPGLVGLYFF. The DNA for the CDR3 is TGTGCCAGCAGACCGGGACTAGTCGGGTTGTACTTCTTC.

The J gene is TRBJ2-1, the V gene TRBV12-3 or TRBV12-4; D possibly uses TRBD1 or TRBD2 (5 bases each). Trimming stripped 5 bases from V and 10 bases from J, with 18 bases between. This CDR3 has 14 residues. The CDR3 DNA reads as TGTGCCAGCAGTCTCGGACTTTTCGAGGGGGAGCAGTTCTTC. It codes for CASSLGLFEGEQFF.

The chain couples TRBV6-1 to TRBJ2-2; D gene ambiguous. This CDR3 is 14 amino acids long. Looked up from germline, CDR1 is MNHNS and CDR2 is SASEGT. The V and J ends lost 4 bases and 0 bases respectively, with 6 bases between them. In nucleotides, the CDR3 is TGTGCCAGCAGTGGATGGACGAACACCGGGGAGCTGTTTTTT. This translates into CASSGWTNTGELFF.

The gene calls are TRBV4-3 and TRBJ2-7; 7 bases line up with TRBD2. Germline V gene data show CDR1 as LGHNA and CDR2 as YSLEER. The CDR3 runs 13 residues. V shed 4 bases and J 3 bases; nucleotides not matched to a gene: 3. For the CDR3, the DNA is TGCGCCAGCAGCCGCGGGACTAACTACGAGCAGTACTTC. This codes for CASSRGTNYEQYF.

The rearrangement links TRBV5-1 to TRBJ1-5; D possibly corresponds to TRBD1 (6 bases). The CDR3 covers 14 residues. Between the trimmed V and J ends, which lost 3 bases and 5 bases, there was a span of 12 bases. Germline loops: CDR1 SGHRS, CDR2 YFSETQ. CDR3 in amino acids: CASSSGGLDQPQHF. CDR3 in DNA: TGCGCCAGCAGCTCGGGGGGGCTGGATCAGCCCCAGCATTTT.

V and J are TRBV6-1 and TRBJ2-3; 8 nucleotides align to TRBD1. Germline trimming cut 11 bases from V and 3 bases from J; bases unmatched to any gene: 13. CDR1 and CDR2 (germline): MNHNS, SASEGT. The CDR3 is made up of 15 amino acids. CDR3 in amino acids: CAGTVGQGGTDTQYF. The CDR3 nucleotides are TGTGCCGGCACGGTTGGACAGGGTGGAACAGATACGCAGTATTTT.

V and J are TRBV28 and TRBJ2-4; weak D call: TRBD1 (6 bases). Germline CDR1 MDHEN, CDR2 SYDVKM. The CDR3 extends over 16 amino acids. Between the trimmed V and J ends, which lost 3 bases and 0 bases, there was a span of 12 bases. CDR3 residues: CASSLDSGVAKNIQYF. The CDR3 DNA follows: TGTGCCAGCAGTTTGGACAGCGGAGTAGCCAAAAACATTCAGTACTTC.

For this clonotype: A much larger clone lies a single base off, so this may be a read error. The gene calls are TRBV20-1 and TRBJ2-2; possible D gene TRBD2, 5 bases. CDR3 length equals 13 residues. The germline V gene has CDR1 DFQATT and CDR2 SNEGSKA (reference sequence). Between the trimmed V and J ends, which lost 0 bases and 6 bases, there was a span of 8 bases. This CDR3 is CSARDAGAGELFF. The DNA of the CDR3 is TGCAGTGCTAGAGATGCGGGCGCCGGGGAGCTGTTTTTT.

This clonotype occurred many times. DNA of the CDR3: TGTGCCAGCACCCCGAGGCTGGGGAGCACAGATACGCAGTATTTT. This encodes CASTPRLGSTDTQYF. The rearrangement uses TRBV2 and TRBJ2-3; no reliable D call. Germline V gene sequence: CDR1 SNHLY, CDR2 FYNNEI. Trimming stripped 7 bases from V and 0 bases from J, with 14 bases between. CDR3 length: 15 amino acids.

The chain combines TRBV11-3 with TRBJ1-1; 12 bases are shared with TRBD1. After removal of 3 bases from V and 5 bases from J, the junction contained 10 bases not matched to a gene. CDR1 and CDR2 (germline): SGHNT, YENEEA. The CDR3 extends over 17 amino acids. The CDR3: CASSFPGQGARRTEAFF. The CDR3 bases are TGTGCCAGCAGCTTTCCGGGACAGGGGGCAAGAAGGACTGAAGCTTTCTTT.

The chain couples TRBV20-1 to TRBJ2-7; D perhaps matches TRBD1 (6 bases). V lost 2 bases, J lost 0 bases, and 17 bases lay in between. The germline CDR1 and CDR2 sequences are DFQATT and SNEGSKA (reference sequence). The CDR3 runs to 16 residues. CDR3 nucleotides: TGCAGTGCTAGATTCCTGACAGGACCTAGCTCCTACGAGCAGTACTTC. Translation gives CSARFLTGPSSYEQYF.

CDR3 in DNA: TGTGCCAGCAGTTACTCGTACGGGAAAGAGACCCAGTACTTC. Protein product: CASSYSYGKETQYF. The chain combines TRBV6-2 or TRBV6-3 with TRBJ2-5; a weak D match, TRBD2 (5 bases). Per germline, CDR1 MNHEY and CDR2 SVGEGT. This CDR3 has 14 residues. V lost 0 bases and J 3 bases, leaving 8 bases between the germline ends.

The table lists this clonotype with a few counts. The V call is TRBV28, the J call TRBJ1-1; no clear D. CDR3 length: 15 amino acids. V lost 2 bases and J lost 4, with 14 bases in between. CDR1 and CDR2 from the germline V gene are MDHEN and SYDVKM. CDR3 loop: CASSLIPGKGTEAFF. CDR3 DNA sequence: TGTGCCAGCAGTTTAATTCCAGGAAAGGGCACTGAAGCTTTCTTT.

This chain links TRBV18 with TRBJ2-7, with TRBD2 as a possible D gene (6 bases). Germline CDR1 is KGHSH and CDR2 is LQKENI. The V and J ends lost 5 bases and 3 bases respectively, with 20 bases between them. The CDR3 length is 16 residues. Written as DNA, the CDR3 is TGTGCCAGCTCAGCAGAAGGAGCGGGTCACAGCTACGAGCAGTACTTC. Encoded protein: CASSAEGAGHSYEQYF. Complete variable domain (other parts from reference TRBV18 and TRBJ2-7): NAGVMQNPRHLVRRRGQEARLRCSPMKGHSHVYWYRQLPEEGLKFMVYLQKENIIDESGMPKERFSAEFPKEGPSILRIQQVVRGDSAAYFCASSAEGAGHSYEQYFGPGTRLTVT.

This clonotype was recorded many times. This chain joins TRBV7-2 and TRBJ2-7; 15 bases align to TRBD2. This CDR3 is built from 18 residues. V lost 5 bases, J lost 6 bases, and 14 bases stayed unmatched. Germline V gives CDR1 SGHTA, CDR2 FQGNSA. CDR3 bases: TGTGCCAGCAGCAAGGGGGGACTAGCGGGAGGACGGGGAAGCGAGCAGTACTTC. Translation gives CASSKGGLAGGRGSEQYF.

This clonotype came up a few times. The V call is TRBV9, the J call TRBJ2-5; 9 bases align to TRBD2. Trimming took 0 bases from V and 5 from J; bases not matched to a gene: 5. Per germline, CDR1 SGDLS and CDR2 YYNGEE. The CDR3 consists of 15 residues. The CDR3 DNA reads TGTGCCAGCAGCGTAGTTGCGGGAGGGCCGGAGACCCAGTACTTC. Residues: CASSVVAGGPETQYF.

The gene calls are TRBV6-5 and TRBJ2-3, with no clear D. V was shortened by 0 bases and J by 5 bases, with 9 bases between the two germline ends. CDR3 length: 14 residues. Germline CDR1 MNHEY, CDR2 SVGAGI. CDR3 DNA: TGTGCCAGCAGTTACTCAGCCTCTCAAGATACGCAGTATTTT. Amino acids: CASSYSASQDTQYF.

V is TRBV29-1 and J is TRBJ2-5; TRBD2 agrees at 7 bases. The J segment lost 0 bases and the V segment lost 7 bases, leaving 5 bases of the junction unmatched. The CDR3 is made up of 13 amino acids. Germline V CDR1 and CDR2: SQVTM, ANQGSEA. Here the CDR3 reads CSAERGNQETQYF. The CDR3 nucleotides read TGCAGCGCTGAGCGGGGCAACCAAGAGACCCAGTACTTC.

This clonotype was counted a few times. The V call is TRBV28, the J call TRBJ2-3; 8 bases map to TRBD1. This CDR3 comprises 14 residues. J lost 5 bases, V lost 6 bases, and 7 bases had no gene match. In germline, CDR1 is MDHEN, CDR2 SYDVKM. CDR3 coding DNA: TGTGCCAGCAGAGGGGACAGGATCGGAGATACGCAGTATTTT. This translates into CASRGDRIGDTQYF.

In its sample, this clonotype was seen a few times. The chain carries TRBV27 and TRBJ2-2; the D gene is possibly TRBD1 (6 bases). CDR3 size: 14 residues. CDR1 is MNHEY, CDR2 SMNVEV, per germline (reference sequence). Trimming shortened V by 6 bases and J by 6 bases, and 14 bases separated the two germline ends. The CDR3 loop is CASSKGGVAGELFF. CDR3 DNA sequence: TGTGCCAGCAGCAAAGGGGGAGTGGCCGGGGAGCTGTTTTTT.

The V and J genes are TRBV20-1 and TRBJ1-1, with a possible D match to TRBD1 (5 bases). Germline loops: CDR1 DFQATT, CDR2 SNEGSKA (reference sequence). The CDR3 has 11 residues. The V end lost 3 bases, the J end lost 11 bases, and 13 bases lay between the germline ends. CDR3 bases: TGCAGTGCTAGGGCCGGGACGGGGGCTTTCTTT. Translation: CSARAGTGAFF.